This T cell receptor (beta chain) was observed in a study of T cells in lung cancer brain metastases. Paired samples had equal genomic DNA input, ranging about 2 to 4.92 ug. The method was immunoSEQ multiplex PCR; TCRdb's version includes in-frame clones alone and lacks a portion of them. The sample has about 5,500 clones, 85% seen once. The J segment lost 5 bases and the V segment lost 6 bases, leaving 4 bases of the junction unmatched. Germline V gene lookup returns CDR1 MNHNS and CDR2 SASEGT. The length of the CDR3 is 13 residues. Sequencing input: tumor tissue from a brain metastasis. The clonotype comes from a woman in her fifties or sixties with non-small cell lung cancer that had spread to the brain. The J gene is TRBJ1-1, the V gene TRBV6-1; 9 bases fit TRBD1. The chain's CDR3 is CASRDRGLTEAFF. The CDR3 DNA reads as TGTGCCAGCAGGGACAGGGGCCTAACTGAAGCTTTCTTT.